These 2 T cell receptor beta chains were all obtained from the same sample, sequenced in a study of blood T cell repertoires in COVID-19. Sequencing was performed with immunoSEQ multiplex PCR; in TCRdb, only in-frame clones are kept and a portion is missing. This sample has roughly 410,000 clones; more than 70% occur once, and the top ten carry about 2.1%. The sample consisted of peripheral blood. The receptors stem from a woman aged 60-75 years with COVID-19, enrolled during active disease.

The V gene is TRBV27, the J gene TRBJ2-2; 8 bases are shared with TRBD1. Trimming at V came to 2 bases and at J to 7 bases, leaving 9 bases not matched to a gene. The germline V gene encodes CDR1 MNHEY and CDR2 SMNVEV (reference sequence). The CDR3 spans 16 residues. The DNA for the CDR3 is TGTGCCAGCAGTTTAAGAATGCAGGGGGCAGTCGGGGAGCTGTTTTTT. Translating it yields CASSLRMQGAVGELFF.

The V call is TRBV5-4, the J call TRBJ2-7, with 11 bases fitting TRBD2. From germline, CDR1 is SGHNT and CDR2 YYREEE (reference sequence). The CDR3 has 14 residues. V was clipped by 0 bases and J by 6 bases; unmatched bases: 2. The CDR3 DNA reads TGTGCCAGCAGCTTGGCCGGGACTAGCGGCGAGCAGTACTTC. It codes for CASSLAGTSGEQYF.